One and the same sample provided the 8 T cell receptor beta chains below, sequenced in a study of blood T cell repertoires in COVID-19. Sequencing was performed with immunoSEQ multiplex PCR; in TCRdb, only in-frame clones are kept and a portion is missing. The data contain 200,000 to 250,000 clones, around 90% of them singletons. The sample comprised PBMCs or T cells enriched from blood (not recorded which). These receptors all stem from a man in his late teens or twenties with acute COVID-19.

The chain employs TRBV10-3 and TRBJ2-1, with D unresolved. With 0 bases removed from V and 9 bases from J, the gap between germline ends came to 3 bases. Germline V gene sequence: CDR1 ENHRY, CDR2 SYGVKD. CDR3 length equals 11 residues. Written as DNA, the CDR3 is TGTGCCATCAGTGAGTCCGTTGAGCAGTTCTTC. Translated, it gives CAISESVEQFF.

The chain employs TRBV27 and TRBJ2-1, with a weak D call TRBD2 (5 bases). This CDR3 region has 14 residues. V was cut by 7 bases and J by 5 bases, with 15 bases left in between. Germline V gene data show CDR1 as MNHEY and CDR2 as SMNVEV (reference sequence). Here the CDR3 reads CASTNGEGHNEQFF. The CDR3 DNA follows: TGTGCCAGCACCAATGGTGAGGGCCACAATGAGCAGTTCTTC.

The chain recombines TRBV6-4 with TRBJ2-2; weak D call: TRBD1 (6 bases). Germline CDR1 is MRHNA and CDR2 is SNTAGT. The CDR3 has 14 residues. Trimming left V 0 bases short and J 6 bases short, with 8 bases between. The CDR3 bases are TGTGCCAGCAGTGACTCGTCAGGGGCCGGGGAGCTGTTTTTT. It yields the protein CASSDSSGAGELFF.

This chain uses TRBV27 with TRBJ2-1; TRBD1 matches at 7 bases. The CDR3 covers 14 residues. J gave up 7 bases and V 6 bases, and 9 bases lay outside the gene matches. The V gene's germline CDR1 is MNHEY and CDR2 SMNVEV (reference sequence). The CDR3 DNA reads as TGTGCCAGCAGCCTACAGGGGATCTGGAATGAGCAGTTCTTC. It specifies CASSLQGIWNEQFF.

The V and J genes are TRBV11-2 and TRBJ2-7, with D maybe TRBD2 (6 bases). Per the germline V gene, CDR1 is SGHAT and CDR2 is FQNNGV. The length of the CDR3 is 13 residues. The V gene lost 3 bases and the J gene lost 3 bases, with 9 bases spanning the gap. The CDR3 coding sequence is TGTGCCAGCAGCTTCCCGGGAGACTACGAGCAGTACTTC. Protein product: CASSFPGDYEQYF.

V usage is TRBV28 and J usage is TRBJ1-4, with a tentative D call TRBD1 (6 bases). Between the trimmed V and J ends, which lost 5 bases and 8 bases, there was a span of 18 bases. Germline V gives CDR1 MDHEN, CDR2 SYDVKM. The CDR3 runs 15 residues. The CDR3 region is CASSAGGAQGEKLFF. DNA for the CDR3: TGTGCCAGCAGTGCCGGGGGGGCGCAAGGCGAAAAACTGTTTTTT.

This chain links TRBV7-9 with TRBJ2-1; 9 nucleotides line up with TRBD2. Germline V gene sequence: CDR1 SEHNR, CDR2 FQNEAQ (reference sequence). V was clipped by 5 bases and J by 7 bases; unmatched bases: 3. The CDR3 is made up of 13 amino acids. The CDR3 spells CASSQSGGNEQFF. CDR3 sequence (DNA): TGTGCCAGCAGCCAGAGCGGGGGGAATGAGCAGTTCTTC.

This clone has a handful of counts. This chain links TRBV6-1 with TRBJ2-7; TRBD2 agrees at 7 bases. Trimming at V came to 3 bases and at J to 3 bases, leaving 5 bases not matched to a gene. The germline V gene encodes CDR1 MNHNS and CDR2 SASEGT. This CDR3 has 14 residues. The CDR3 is CASSESGNHYEQYF. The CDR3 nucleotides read TGTGCCAGCAGTGAGAGCGGGAATCACTACGAGCAGTACTTC.